This T cell receptor (beta chain) was documented in a study of kidney transplant recipient with SARS-CoV-2 infection (dated by TCRdb to 2020 to 2022). For sequencing, an Illumina MiSeq was employed. Profiling of the peripheral T cell repertoire was carried out for human TCRbeta genes. As for the authors' bioinformatics: Differential clonotype abundance was tested with beta-binomial modelling to account for variability over time. Clonotypes that had expanded were screened against the ImmuneCODE reference database of SARS-CoV-2-associated TCRs and mapped onto regions of the viral genome. Further repertoire analyses covered TRBV gene usage, CDR3 length, CDR3 amino acid overlap between time points, clonotype abundance distributions and Jaccard similarity. TCRdb reran the public reads through fastp at Q25 and MiXCR, keeping productive beta chains. A single entry per CDR3 protein holds the most common genes and DNA from its merged rows. TCRdb, rather than the study authors, made the V and J calls. In this sample the table shows 200,000 to 250,000 distinct CDR3 sequences, more than 25% of which occur a single time. Less than 8.5% of the sample comes from the top ten.

The sample's time point, from its label and the paper: pre-pandemic baseline sample and day 111 after first positive SARS-CoV-2 test. Ten or more counts support this clonotype. Its antigen remains unidentified. There are no base qualities to consult, and no much larger clone falls within one base. Looking up the germline V gene (reference sequence) yields CDR1 SEHNR and CDR2 FQNEAQ. V was cut back by 1 base and J by 5 bases, leaving a gap of 12 bases between them. The CDR3 sequence holds 15 residues, the cysteine and phenylalanine included. The retained sequence is limited to the CDR3, 45 bases, with the frame set at the first base.

The chain employs TRBV7-9 and TRBJ1-3, with a tentative D gene TRBD1 over 6 matching bases. The material sequenced was a blood sample, taken at baseline and around day 110 from a kidney transplant recipient. The origin of this receptor is a male patient between 25 and 39 years old who had COVID-19 and was a kidney transplant recipient. After a transplant, the graft donor may have provided part of the T cells. CDR3 sequence: CASSLELGGRNTIYF. The nucleotide sequence reads TGTGCCAGCAGCTTAGAATTGGGGGGGCGAAACACCATATATTTT.